What follows is one T cell receptor beta chain and its context. The antigen is unknown. The PCR employed 60 Vbeta primers together with 13 Jbeta primers. Some clones are missing from TCRdb's copy, which holds only in-frame ones; the method was immunoSEQ multiplex PCR. The profile shows 85,000 to 95,000 clones, 60% to 85% of them singletons. This sample is part of a study of cytomegalovirus exposure and HLA in healthy donors. Points from the study as a whole: A later examination showed that TCR association rates differed by HLA locus, with DRB1 most and HLA-C fewest. Many donors carried some public TCRs, although rarity characterized most TCR sequences. Analysis was carried out at a later point, and it linked a missense DCLRE1C variant to TCR beta V- and J-gene trimming.

Germline-derived CDR1 and CDR2 are LNHDA and SQIVND (reference sequence). The CDR3 loop spans 12 amino acids. Between the trimmed V and J ends, which lost 0 bases and 8 bases, there was a span of 7 bases. The TCR was taken from a man aged 30-40 years in good health and CMV-seropositive. Sample: PBMCs. This chain uses TRBV19 with TRBJ2-5; D gene ambiguous. The CDR3 protein is CASSIDGRTQYF. The DNA for the CDR3 is TGTGCCAGTAGTATAGATGGTAGAACCCAGTACTTC. The variable domain in full, completed from reference TRBV19 and TRBJ2-5, reads DGGITQSPKYLFRKEGQNVTLSCEQNLNHDAMYWYRQDPGQGLRLIYYSQIVNDFQKGDIAEGYSVSREKKESFPLTVTSAQKNPTAFYLCASSIDGRTQYFGPGTRLLVL.